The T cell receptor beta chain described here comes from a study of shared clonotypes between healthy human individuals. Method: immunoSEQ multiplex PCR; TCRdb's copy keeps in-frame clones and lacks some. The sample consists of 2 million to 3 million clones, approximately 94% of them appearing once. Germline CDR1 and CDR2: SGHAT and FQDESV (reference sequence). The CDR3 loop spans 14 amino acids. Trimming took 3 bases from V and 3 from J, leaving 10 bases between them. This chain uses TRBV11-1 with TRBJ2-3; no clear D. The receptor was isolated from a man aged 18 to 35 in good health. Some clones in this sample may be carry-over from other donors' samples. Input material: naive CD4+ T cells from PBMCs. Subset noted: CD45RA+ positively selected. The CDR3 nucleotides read TGTGCCAGCAGCTTGGTGGTCGGGACAGATACGCAGTATTTT. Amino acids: CASSLVVGTDTQYF.